The clone carrying this T cell receptor beta chain was recorded many times. Its specificity is unknown. Trimming removed 3 bases from V and 1 base from J; junction bases left unmatched: 1. The CDR3 is 14 amino acids. Per germline, CDR1 SGHVS and CDR2 FNYEAQ. This sample was included in a study of T cell repertoires in cytomegalovirus infection. Study-wide context: Public TCR beta signatures marked donors with CMV infection and the matching HLA.

Overall study findings and caveats: There were carriers of CMV plus the relevant HLA, and cumulative public TCR beta family frequency identified them.

MiXCR was run by TCRdb on the reads, yielding one entry per CDR3 protein. The sample contains over 300,000 distinct CDR3 sequences, over 7.5% of which appear only once. The TCR was taken from a human donor in good health (CMV status not recorded). Some clones in this sample may be carry-over from other donors' samples. The genes are TRBV7-6 and TRBJ2-5; 8 nucleotides match TRBD2. The sequencing sample was made of PBMCs. The CDR3 loop reads CASSFGGGQETQYF. CDR3 in DNA: TGTGCCAGCAGCTTCGGGGGGGGCCAAGAGACCCAGTACTTC. Together with reference TRBV7-6 and TRBJ2-5, the CDR3 gives the full variable domain: GAGVSQSPRYKVTKRGQDVALRCDPISGHVSLYWYRQALGQGPEFLTYFNYEAQQDKSGLPNDRFSAERPEGSISTLTIQRTEQRDSAMYRCASSFGGGQETQYFGPGTRLLVL.